What follows are 21 T cell receptor beta chains derived from one specimen sequenced in a study of molecular identifiers for immune sequencing clone quantification. From the PCR reads, TCRdb called clonotypes with MiXCR, one entry per CDR3 protein. The sample has about 68,000 distinct CDR3 sequences; approximately 18% are singletons. Sequences were obtained from naive CD8+ T cells from blood, with Jurkat cell RNA spiked in. Documented subset: FACS-sorted CD8+CD4-CCR7+CD45RA+ naive T cells. These receptors were obtained from a human donor in good health. Some libraries in this study had Jurkat cell RNA spiked in.

Turning to this clonotype: A much larger clone differs from this one at a single base, so this may be a read error. The rearrangement uses TRBV4-2 and TRBJ2-1, with D perhaps TRBD1 or TRBD2 (5 bases each). The CDR3 has 16 residues. Looked up from germline, CDR1 is LGHNA and CDR2 is YNFKEQ. DNA of the CDR3: TGTGCCAGCAGCCAAACCCACGGGACGACCCACAATGAGCAGTCCTTC. This translates into CASSQTHGTTHNEQSF.

This clonotype was recorded only once. A much larger clonotype is one base distant, so this may be a read error. The DNA of the CDR3 is TGCGCCAGCAGCCCTCATGTGGGCGCCTACGAGCAGTACTTC. Residues: CASSPHVGAYEQYF. The chain is built from TRBV5-1 and TRBJ2-7, with unresolved D. This CDR3 comprises 14 residues. Germline CDR1 and CDR2: SGHRS and YFSETQ. The V end was cut by 4 bases, the J end by 2 bases, with 13 bases between.

This clonotype is termed medium-sized (0.01 to 0.1%). The chain couples TRBV4-1 to TRBJ1-4; no clear D. The CDR3 loop spans 13 amino acids. Germline V gives CDR1 MGHRA, CDR2 YSYEKL. The V end was cut by 0 bases, the J end by 16 bases, with 15 bases between. CDR3 loop: CASSQELAPLPFF. CDR3 coding DNA: TGCGCCAGCAGCCAAGAGCTGGCTCCCCTCCCGTTTTTT.

This clonotype was recorded at least ten times. The CDR3 protein is CASRNTLSGGNTGELFF. Written as DNA, the CDR3 is TGCGCCAGCAGGAATACCCTTAGCGGAGGGAACACCGGGGAGCTGTTTTTT. The J gene is TRBJ2-2, the V gene TRBV5-1, with D possibly TRBD2 on 6 matching bases. Germline V gives CDR1 SGHRS, CDR2 YFSETQ. The V gene lost 5 bases and the J gene lost 1 base, with 18 bases spanning the gap. This CDR3 region has 17 residues.

This clonotype turned up a few times. Just one base apart from a much larger clone, this may be a read error. The V and J genes are TRBV7-9 and TRBJ1-6; D unclear. Germline V gene sequence: CDR1 SEHNR, CDR2 FQNEAQ (reference sequence). The CDR3 consists of 12 residues. CDR3 nucleotides: TGTGCCAGCAGATTAGGGAATTCACCCCTCCACTTT. It yields the protein CASRLGNSPLHF. The full variable domain, rest sourced from reference TRBV7-9 and TRBJ1-6, is DTGVSQNPRHKITKRGQNVTFRCDPISEHNRLYWYRQTLGQGPEFLTYFQNEAQLEKSRLLSDRFSAERPKGSFSTLEIQRTEQGDSAMYLCASRLGNSPLHFGNGTRLTVT.

The gene calls are TRBV19 and TRBJ2-7; a weak D match, TRBD2 (6 bases). CDR1 and CDR2 (germline): LNHDA, SQIVND (reference sequence). This CDR3 has 15 amino acids. The V end was cut by 6 bases, the J end by 5 bases, with 20 bases between. CDR3 in amino acids: CASSHLLEGPHEQYF. CDR3 in DNA: TGTGCCAGTAGCCACCTTCTGGAGGGCCCCCACGAGCAGTACTTC.

This clonotype was recorded many times. This chain uses TRBV20-1 with TRBJ2-7; a possible D gene is TRBD2 (6 bases). V lost 0 bases and J lost 1, with 13 bases in between. Per germline, CDR1 DFQATT and CDR2 SNEGSKA (reference sequence). The CDR3 loop spans 15 amino acids. The CDR3 sequence: CSARDQRDWSYEQYF. CDR3 bases: TGCAGTGCTAGAGATCAAAGGGACTGGTCCTACGAGCAGTACTTC.

This clonotype was recorded at least ten times. The chain employs TRBV11-2 and TRBJ2-1, with D tentatively TRBD1 or TRBD2 (5 bases each). V gave up 2 bases and J gave up 14 bases, with 10 bases separating them. The germline CDR1 and CDR2 sequences are SGHAT and FQNNGV. This CDR3 has 11 residues. CDR3 sequence reads: CASSLLGPEFF. In nucleotides, the CDR3 is TGTGCCAGCAGCTTATTGGGACCGGAGTTCTTC.

This clonotype appeared a few times. V gene TRBV12-3 or TRBV12-4 combines with J gene TRBJ1-2; tentative D call: TRBD1 (6 bases). The CDR3 runs to 13 residues. V lost 6 bases and J 7 bases, leaving 15 bases between the germline ends. In DNA form, the CDR3 reads TGTGCCAGCAGCCACAACTCAGGGGCTGGCTACACCTTC. Its translation is CASSHNSGAGYTF.

This clonotype has ten or more counts. V gene TRBV6-1 combines with J gene TRBJ2-3; 9 positions agree with TRBD1. Losses at the gene ends were 4 bases for V and 3 bases for J; bases not matched to a gene: 5. The V gene's germline CDR1 is MNHNS and CDR2 SASEGT. The CDR3 totals 15 residues. The CDR3 DNA sequence: TGTGCCAGCAGTGGCACAGGGGGCGGGACAGATACGCAGTATTTT. This sequence encodes CASSGTGGGTDTQYF.

There are many counts of this clonotype. The chain links TRBV6-2 or TRBV6-3 to TRBJ2-4, with 9 bases matching TRBD1. V lost 5 bases, J lost 8 bases, and 4 bases stayed unmatched. The length of the CDR3 is 13 residues. CDR1 is MNHEY, CDR2 SVGEGT, per germline. In nucleotides, the CDR3 is TGTGCCAGCAGTGGACAGGGGACGGACATTCAGTACTTC. Amino acid sequence: CASSGQGTDIQYF.

This clonotype has a count of ten or more. The J gene is TRBJ2-1, the V gene TRBV14; 8 bases match TRBD2. There are 17 residues in the CDR3. J was trimmed by 8 bases and V by 4 bases; bases with no gene match: 16. Germline V lookup: CDR1 SGHDN, CDR2 FVKESK. DNA for the CDR3: TGTGCCAGCAGCCTCCCCCCTGGGGGCGGGAGGCGGGATGAGCAGTTCTTC. It yields the protein CASSLPPGGGRRDEQFF.

This clonotype was seen many times. The chain uses TRBV20-1 and TRBJ2-2, with a weak D call TRBD2 (6 bases). V lost 0 bases and J 5 bases, leaving 19 bases between the germline ends. Germline V gene data show CDR1 as DFQATT and CDR2 as SNEGSKA (reference sequence). The CDR3 runs to 17 residues. The CDR3 loop is CSARDLPGGPRTGELFF. In nucleotides, the CDR3 is TGCAGTGCTAGAGATCTTCCAGGAGGGCCAAGAACCGGGGAGCTGTTTTTT.

This clonotype was observed a few times. This could be a read error, since a much larger clone is one nucleotide away. This likely comes from a read error, as the CDR3 has no conserved phenylalanine or tryptophan at its end. The V call is TRBV29-1, the J call TRBJ2-2; D is tentatively TRBD1 or TRBD2 (5 bases each). With 4 bases removed from V and 13 bases from J, the gap between germline ends came to 13 bases. The germline CDR1 and CDR2 sequences are SQVTM and ANQGSEA. The CDR3 is made up of 11 amino acids. The CDR3 region is CSVVGAGSLFL. The CDR3 coding sequence is TGCAGCGTTGTAGGGGCGGGCTCGCTGTTTCTT.

This clonotype was seen many times. The rearrangement links TRBV25-1 to TRBJ1-1; D gene unclear. With 4 bases removed from V and 7 bases from J, the gap between germline ends came to 10 bases. The CDR3 totals 12 residues. Germline CDR1 and CDR2: MGHDK and SYGVNS. The CDR3 coding sequence is TGTGCCAGCAGTGTCAGTCGGGGTGAAGCTTTCTTT. It encodes CASSVSRGEAFF.

Note on this clonotype: A much larger clone differs by one base, so this may be a read error. The rearrangement joins TRBV19 to TRBJ1-1, with D hard to call. Germline V lookup: CDR1 LNHDA, CDR2 SQIVND (reference sequence). Trimming took 3 bases from V and 2 from J, leaving 7 bases between them. The CDR3 contains 13 residues. The CDR3 loop reads CASSMYFNTEAFF. The CDR3 nucleotides read TGTGCCAGTAGTATGTATTTCAACACTGAAGCTTTCTTT.

This clonotype was seen repeatedly, ten times or more. The chain uses TRBV7-9 and TRBJ2-5, with D possibly TRBD2 on 6 matching bases. The V and J ends lost 4 bases and 0 bases respectively, with 12 bases between them. The CDR3 contains 15 residues. Germline V gene data show CDR1 as SEHNR and CDR2 as FQNEAQ (reference sequence). The chain's CDR3 is CASSSGGMYQETQYF. The CDR3 DNA sequence: TGTGCCAGCAGCTCCGGAGGGATGTACCAAGAGACCCAGTACTTC. The whole variable domain, remainder taken from reference TRBV7-9 and TRBJ2-5, is DTGVSQNPRHKITKRGQNVTFRCDPISEHNRLYWYRQTLGQGPEFLTYFQNEAQLEKSRLLSDRFSAERPKGSFSTLEIQRTEQGDSAMYLCASSSGGMYQETQYFGPGTRLLVL.

The chain joins TRBV13 to TRBJ2-5; 12 bases are shared with TRBD2. Looked up from germline, CDR1 is PRHDT and CDR2 is FYEKMQ (reference sequence). The CDR3 runs to 16 residues. The V segment lost 5 bases and the J segment 4 bases; nucleotides outside the gene matches: 8. CDR3 nucleotide sequence: TGTGCCAGCAGCCCAAAGACTAGCGGGAGTATAGAGACCCAGTACTTC. Protein: CASSPKTSGSIETQYF.

The table lists this clonotype with a few counts. The genes are TRBV20-1 and TRBJ2-7; 12 bases fit TRBD2. The V gene end was trimmed by 6 bases and the J gene end by 0 bases; junction bases not matched to a gene: 12. CDR3 size: 17 residues. Germline V lookup: CDR1 DFQATT, CDR2 SNEGSKA (reference sequence). CDR3 nucleotides: TGCAGTGCAAATAGGGGGCTAGCGGGAGGGAGCTCCTACGAGCAGTACTTC. This sequence encodes CSANRGLAGGSSYEQYF.

As concerns this clonotype: A read error is possible here, since a much larger clone lies one base away. The rearrangement joins TRBV7-2 to TRBJ2-1; possibly TRBD2 for D (6 bases). Germline CDR1 reads SGHTA; CDR2 reads FQGNSA. The CDR3 is 12 residues long. CDR3 amino acids: CAGSNGGNEQFF. The CDR3 DNA is TGTGCCGGCAGCAACGGGGGCAATGAGCAGTTCTTC.

Regarding this clonotype: Just one base apart from a much larger clone, this may be a read error. The chain links TRBV11-3 to TRBJ1-2, with D uncertain. Germline V gene sequence: CDR1 SGHNT, CDR2 YENEEA. CDR3 length: 15 residues. The ends were cut back, 5 bases at V and 2 bases at J, with 15 bases in the middle. In DNA, the CDR3 is TGTGCCAGCAGCCTACTCTTAGTGGGGAACTATGGCTACACCTTC. This gives the protein CASSLLLVGNYGYTF.